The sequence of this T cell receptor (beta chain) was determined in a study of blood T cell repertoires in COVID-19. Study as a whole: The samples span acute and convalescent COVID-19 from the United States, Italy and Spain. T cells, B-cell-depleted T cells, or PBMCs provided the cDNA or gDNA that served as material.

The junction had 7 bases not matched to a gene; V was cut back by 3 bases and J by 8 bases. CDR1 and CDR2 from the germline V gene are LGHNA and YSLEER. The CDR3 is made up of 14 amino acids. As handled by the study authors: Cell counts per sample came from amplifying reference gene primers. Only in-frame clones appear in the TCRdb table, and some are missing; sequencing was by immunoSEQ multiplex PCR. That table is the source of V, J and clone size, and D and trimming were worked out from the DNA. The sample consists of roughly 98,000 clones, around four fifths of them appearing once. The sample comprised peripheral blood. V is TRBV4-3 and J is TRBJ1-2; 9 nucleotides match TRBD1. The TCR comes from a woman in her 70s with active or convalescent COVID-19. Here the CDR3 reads CASSQLQGAGGYTF. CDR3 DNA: TGCGCCAGCAGCCAGCTACAGGGGGCAGGAGGCTACACCTTC.